This entry concerns a single TCR beta chain. It was with 60 Vbeta and 13 Jbeta primers that the PCR ran. Generated by immunoSEQ multiplex PCR, the TCRdb table keeps only in-frame clones and is missing some. This repertoire includes roughly 220,000 clones. The ends were cut back, 5 bases at V and 0 bases at J, with 22 bases in the middle. CDR1 is LNHDA and CDR2 is SQIVND in the germline V gene (reference sequence). There are 19 residues in the CDR3. This sample is drawn from a study of cytomegalovirus exposure and HLA in healthy donors. The TCR originated in a girl aged 2 to 10 in good health and CMV-seropositive. The sequenced sample was PBMCs. The J gene is TRBJ2-2, the V gene TRBV19, with D tentatively TRBD2 (6 bases). CDR3 in amino acids: CASSLLGMSGPSNTGELFF. The CDR3 DNA reads TGTGCCAGTAGTCTGCTTGGCATGAGCGGGCCCTCGAACACCGGGGAGCTGTTTTTT.